This TCR beta chain came from a study of CD8 T cells in Susac syndrome (dated by TCRdb to 2018 to 2020). Background for the entire study: Of the Susac syndrome patients who were sequenced, more than five had clinically active disease and fewer than ten were in clinical remission. Whether CD8+ T cell activation and differentiation in Susac syndrome was antigen driven was tested using repertoire sequencing. Susac syndrome patients were therapy-naive, on corticosteroids (some also receiving IVIg), or on IVIg alone at blood withdrawal.

A remark on this clonotype: No cognate antigen has been identified for it. Base-call qualities are not available, and no considerably larger clone is one nucleotide away.

The CDR3 runs 14 residues from the cysteine to the phenylalanine. Only the CDR3 portion is preserved as DNA: 42 bases, with reading frame beginning at the first base. Based on the germline V gene (reference sequence), the CDR1 and CDR2 sequences are DFQATT and SNEGSKA. The V end gives up 2 bases and the J end 7 bases, leaving 11 bases in the junction not matched to a gene. Study-wide conclusions, independent of this receptor: The number of individuals in the TCR sequencing and HLA analysis was recognized as being relatively small. In the CD4+ T cell repertoire of Susac syndrome patients, clonal expansion was not detected.

Peripheral blood CD8+ and CD4+ T cells from healthy donors, Susac syndrome patients and multiple sclerosis patients were profiled using high-throughput TCR beta sequencing. The Susac syndrome patients fulfilled recently defined diagnostic criteria for either definite or probable disease. CD8+ TEMRA cells were enriched by FACS, while bulk CD8+ and CD4+ T cells were purified by magnetic negative isolation. Blood was drawn into EDTA tubes, processed within 24 hours, and PBMCs were isolated by density gradient centrifugation. PBMCs destined for TCR sequencing were cryopreserved in liquid nitrogen and later thawed in a 37 °C water bath. The sorted or isolated CD4+, CD8+ and CD8+ TEMRA cells reached a purity of at least 90%. RNA was extracted with the RNeasy kit and roughly 0.45 to 1 ug was reverse transcribed using random hexamers. TCR beta CDR3 regions were amplified with the immunoSEQ multiplex PCR assay covering 54 Vbeta and 13 Jbeta segments. PCR amplification bias was corrected by using a synthetic template baseline for primer optimization and computational correction. Processing in the source paper ran as follows. Reads were annotated to V, D and J genes according to IMGT and were analyzed with immunoSEQ Analyzer, with only productive sequences retained. To calculate clonality, Shannon entropy was normalized by log2 of the number of productive unique sequences and then subtracted from one. For each patient and control, public and private clones were evaluated among the 100 most prevalent clones. Susac-specific clones were defined as absent from healthy and MS cohorts, over a thousand published viral clones and other ImmuneACCESS disease sequences. The public sequencing data were trimmed at Q25 with fastp and processed into clonotypes with MiXCR by TCRdb, which kept only in-frame beta chains. CDR3 protein sequences are deduplicated, and each keeps its most common genes and DNA. The V and J calls come from TCRdb's annotation, not from the publication. Within this sample are over 150,000 distinct CDR3 sequences, with over 90% of them counted one time only. The top ten hold around 0.1% of the sample.

Recombination linked TRBV20-1 to TRBJ2-7, and 7 junction bases match TRBD2. Source material: CD4+ T cells from PBMCs. The receptor was derived from a human donor with Susac syndrome. CDR3 region: CSARPRDYRREQYF. The DNA sequence is given as TGCAGTGCTAGACCCCGGGACTATCGCCGAGAGCAGTACTTC.